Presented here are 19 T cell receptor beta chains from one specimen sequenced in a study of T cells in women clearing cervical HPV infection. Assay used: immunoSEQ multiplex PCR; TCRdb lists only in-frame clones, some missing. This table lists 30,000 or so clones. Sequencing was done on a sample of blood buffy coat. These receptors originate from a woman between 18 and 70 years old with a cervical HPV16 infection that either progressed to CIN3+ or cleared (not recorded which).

CDR3 DNA, as far as it was read: TGTGCCTGGAGTGTATCCAACCGCGCCTACAATGAG. Translation: CAWSVSNRAYNE. The whole CDR3 protein reads CAWSVSNRAYNEQFF. The rearrangement uses TRBV30 and TRBJ2-1; D call uncertain. Read coverage stops 3 residues before the CDR3 terminus; the germline J gene supplies the remainder. Germline V gene lookup returns CDR1 GTSNPN and CDR2 SVGIG (reference sequence). V gave up 0 bases and J gave up 2 bases, with 11 bases separating them. This CDR3 contains 15 residues.

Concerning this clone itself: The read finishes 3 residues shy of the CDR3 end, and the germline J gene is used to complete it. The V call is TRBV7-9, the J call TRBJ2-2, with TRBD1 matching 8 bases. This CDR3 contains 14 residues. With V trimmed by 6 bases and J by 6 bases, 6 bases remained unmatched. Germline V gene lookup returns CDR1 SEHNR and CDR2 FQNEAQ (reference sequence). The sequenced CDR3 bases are TGTGCCAGCAGGGCGACAGGGGTGGCCGGGGAG. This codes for CASRATGVAGE. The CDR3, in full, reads CASRATGVAGELFF.

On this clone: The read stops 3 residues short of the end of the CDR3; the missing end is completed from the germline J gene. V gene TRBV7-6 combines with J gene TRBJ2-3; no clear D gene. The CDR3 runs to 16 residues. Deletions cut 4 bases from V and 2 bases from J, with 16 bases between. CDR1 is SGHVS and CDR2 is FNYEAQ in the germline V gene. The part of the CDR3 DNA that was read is TGTGCCAGCAGCTCCGGGTCCGCATCCCTCACAGATACG. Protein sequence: CASSSGSASLTDT. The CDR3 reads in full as CASSSGSASLTDTQYF.

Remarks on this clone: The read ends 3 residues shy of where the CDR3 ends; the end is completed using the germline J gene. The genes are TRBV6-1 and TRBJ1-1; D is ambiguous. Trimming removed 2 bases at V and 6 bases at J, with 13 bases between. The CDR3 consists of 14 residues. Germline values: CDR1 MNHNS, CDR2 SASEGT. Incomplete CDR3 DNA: TGTGCCAGCAGTGAATCATTACAGTTTCCTGAA. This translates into CASSESLQFPE. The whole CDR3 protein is CASSESLQFPEAFF.

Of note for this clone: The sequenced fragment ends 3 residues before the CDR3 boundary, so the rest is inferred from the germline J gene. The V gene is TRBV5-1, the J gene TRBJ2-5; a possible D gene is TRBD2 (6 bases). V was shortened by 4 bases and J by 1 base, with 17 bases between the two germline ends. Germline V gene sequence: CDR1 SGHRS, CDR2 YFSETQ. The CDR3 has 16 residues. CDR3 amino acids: CASSPGLRKGQETQYF. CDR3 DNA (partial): TGCGCCAGCAGCCCGGGACTTAGGAAGGGCCAAGAGACC.

CDR3 region: CASSLAVNHYYTGELFF. CDR3 DNA (partial): TGTGCCAGCAGCTTAGCAGTAAATCACTATTACACCGGGGAG. V and J are TRBV7-2 and TRBJ2-2; D not certain. Read coverage stops 3 residues before the CDR3 terminus; the germline J gene supplies the remainder. Germline V CDR1 and CDR2: SGHTA, FQGNSA. The V end lost 0 bases, the J end lost 3 bases, and 14 bases lay between the germline ends. The CDR3 loop spans 17 amino acids. The full variable domain, rest sourced from reference TRBV7-2 and TRBJ2-2, is GAGVSQSPSNKVTEKGKDVELRCDPISGHTALYWYRQSLGQGLEFLIYFQGNSAPDKSGLPSDRFSAERTGGSVSTLTIQRTQQEDSAVYLCASSLAVNHYYTGELFFGEGSRLTVL.

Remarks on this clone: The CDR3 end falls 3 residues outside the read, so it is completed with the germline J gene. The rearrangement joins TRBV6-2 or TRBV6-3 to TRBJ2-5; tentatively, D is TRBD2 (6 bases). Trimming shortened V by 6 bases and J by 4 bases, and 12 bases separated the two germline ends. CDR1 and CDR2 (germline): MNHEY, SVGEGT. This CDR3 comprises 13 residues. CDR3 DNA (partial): TGTGCCAGCAGAAAATCTAGCGTAGAGACC. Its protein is CASRKSSVET. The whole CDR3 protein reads CASRKSSVETQYF.

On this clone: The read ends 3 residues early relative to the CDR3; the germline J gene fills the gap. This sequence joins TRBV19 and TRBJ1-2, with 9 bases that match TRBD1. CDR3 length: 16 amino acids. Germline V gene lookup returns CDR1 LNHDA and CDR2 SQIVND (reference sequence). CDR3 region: CASSRRPGTGIYDYTF. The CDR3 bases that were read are TGTGCCAGTAGTAGACGGCCCGGGACAGGGATCTACGAC.

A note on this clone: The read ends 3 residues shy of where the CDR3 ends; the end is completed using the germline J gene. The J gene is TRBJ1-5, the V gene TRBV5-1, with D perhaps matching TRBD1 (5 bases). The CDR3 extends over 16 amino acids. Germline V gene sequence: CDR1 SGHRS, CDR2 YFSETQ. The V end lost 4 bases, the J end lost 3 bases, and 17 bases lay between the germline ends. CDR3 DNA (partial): TGCGCCAGCAGCATCGGCGGGGGGTTTACCAATCAGCCC. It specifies CASSIGGGFTNQP. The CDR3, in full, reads CASSIGGGFTNQPQHF.

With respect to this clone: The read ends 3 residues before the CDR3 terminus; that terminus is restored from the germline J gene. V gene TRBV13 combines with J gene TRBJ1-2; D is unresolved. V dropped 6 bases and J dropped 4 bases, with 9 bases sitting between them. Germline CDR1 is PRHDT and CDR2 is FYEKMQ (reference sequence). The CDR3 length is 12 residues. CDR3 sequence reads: CASSLKPYGYTF. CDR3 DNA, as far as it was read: TGTGCCAGCAGTCTAAAGCCCTATGGC.

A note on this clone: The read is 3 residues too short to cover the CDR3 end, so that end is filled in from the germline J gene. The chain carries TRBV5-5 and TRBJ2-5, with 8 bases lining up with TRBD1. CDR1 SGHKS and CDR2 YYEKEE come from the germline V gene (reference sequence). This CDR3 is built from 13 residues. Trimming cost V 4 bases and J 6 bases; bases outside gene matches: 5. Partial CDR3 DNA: TGTGCCAGCAGCCGGACAGGGAGGCAGACC. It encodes CASSRTGRQT. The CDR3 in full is CASSRTGRQTQYF.

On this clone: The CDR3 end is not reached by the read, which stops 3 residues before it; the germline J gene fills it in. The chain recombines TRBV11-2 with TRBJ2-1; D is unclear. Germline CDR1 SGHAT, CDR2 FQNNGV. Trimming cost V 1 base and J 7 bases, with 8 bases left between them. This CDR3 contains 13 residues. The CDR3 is CASSLVPPNEQFF. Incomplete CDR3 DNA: TGTGCCAGCAGCTTAGTCCCTCCGAATGAG.

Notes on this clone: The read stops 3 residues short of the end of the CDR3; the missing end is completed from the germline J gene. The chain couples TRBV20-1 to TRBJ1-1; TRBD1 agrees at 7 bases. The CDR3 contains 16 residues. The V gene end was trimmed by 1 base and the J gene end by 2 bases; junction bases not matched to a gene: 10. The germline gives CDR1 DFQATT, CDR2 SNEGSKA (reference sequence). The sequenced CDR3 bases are TGCAGTGCTAGAGTTTACTCGACAGGGCTAAACACTGAA. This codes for CSARVYSTGLNTE. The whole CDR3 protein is CSARVYSTGLNTEAFF.

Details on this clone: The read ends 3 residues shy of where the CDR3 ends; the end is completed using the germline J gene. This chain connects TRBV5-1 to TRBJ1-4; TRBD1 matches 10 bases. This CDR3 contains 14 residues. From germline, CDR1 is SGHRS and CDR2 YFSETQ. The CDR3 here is CASSSGQGEQKLFF. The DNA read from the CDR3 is TGCGCCAGCAGCTCCGGACAGGGGGAGCAGAAA.

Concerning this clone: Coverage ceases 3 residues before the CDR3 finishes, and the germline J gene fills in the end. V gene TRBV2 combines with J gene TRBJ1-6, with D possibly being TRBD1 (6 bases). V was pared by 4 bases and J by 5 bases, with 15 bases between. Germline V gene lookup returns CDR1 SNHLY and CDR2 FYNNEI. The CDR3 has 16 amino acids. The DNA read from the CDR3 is TGTGCCAGCAGTGTACAGGGCTTGGCAAATAATTCACCC. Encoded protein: CASSVQGLANNSP. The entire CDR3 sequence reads CASSVQGLANNSPLHF.

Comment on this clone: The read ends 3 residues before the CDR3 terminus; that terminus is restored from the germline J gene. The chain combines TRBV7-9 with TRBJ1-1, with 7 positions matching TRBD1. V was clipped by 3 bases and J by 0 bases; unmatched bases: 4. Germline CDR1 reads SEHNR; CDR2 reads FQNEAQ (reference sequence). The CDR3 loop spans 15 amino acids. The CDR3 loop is CASSLTTGLNTEAFF. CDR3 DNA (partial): TGTGCCAGCAGCTTGACGACAGGGCTGAACACTGAA.

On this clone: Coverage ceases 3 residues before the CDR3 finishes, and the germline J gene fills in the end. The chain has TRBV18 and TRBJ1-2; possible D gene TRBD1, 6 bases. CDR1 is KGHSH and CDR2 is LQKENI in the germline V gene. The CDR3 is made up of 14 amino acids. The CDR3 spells CASSPSGVANTYTF. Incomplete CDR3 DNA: TGTGCCAGCTCACCGTCAGGGGTTGCCAATACC.

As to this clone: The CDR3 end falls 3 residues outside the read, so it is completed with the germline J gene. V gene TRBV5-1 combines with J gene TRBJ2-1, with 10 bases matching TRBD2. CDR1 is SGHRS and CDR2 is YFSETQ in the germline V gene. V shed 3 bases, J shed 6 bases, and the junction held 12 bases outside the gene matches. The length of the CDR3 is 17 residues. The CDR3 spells CASSSTPSGGQSNEQFF. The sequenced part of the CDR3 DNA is TGCGCCAGCAGCTCTACGCCTAGCGGGGGACAATCCAATGAG. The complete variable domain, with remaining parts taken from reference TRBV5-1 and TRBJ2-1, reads KAGVTQTPRYLIKTRGQQVTLSCSPISGHRSVSWYQQTPGQGLQFLFEYFSETQRNKGNFPGRFSGRQFSNSRSEMNVSTLELGDSALYLCASSSTPSGGQSNEQFFGPGTRLTVL.

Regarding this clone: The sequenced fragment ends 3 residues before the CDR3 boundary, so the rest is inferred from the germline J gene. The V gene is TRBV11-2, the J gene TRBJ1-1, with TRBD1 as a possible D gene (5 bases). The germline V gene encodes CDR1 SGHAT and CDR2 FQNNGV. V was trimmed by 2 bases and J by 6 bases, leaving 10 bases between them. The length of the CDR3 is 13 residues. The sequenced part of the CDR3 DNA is TGTGCCAGCAGCTTAATTTCAGGGTCTGAA. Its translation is CASSLISGSE. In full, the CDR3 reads CASSLISGSEAFF.